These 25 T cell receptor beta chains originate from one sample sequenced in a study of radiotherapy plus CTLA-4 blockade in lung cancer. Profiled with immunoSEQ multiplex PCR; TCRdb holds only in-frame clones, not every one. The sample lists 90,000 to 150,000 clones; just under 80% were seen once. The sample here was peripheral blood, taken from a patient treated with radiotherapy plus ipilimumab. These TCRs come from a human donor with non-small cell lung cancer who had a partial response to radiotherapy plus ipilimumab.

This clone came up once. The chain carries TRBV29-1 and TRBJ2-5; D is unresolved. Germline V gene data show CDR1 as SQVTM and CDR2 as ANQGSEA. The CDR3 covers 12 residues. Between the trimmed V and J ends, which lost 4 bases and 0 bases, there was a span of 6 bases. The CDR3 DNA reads TGCAGCGTTGGAACAAACCAAGAGACCCAGTACTTC. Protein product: CSVGTNQETQYF.

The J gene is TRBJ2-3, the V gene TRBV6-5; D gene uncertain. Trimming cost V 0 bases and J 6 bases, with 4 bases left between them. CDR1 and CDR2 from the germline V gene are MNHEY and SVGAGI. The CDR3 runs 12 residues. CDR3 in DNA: TGTGCCAGCAGTTACTCCGGGGATACGCAGTATTTT. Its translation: CASSYSGDTQYF.

The CDR3 DNA sequence: TGTGCCAGCAGTCGTCTCAGGGGGCACCTCCCCCACGAGCAGTACGTC. This translates into CASSRLRGHLPHEQYV. The chain combines TRBV28 with TRBJ2-7; 8 positions agree with TRBD1. CDR3 length: 16 amino acids. Germline CDR1 is MDHEN and CDR2 is SYDVKM. After removal of 5 bases from V and 5 bases from J, the junction contained 14 bases not matched to a gene.

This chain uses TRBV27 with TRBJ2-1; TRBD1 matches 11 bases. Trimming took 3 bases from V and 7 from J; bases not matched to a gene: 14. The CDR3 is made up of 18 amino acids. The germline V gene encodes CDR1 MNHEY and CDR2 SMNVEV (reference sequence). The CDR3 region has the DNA TGTGCCAGCAGTTTCCCAAGAAAGGACAGGGGGCTTAATAATGAGCAGTTCTTC. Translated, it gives CASSFPRKDRGLNNEQFF.

CDR3 loop: CASSIVRGRFGQPQHF. CDR3 in DNA: TGTGCCAGTAGTATAGTGAGAGGGCGGTTTGGTCAGCCCCAGCATTTT. V usage is TRBV19 and J usage is TRBJ1-5, with D unclear. Trimming removed 1 base from V and 6 bases from J, with 16 bases in between. Per the germline V gene, CDR1 is LNHDA and CDR2 is SQIVND (reference sequence). CDR3 length: 16 residues.

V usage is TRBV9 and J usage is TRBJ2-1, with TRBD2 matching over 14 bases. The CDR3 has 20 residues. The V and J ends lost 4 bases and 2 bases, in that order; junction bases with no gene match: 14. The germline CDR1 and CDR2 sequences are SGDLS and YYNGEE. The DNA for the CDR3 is TGTGCCAGCAGCAGCCCTGGACTAGCGGGAGGCGGGGGGACCTACAATGAGCAGTTCTTC. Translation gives CASSSPGLAGGGGTYNEQFF.

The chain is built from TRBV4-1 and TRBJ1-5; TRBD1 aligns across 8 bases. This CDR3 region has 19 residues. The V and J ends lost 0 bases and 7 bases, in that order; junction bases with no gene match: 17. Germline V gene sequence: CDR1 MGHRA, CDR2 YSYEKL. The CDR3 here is CASSQESQGANGRAQPQHF. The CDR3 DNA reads TGCGCCAGCAGCCAAGAGTCCCAGGGGGCAAACGGGCGCGCGCAGCCCCAGCATTTT.

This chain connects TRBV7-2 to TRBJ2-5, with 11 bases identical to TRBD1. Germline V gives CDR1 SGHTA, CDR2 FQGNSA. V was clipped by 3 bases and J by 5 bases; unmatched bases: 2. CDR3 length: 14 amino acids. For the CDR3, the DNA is TGTGCCAGCAGCTTCGGGACAGGGGGGGAGACCCAGTACTTC. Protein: CASSFGTGGETQYF.

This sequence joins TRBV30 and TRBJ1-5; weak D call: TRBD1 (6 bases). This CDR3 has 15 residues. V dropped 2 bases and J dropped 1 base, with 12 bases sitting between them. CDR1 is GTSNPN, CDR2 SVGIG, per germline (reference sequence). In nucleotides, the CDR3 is TGTGCCTGGAGTTCCGGGGGGCCCAGCAATCAGCCCCAGCATTTT. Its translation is CAWSSGGPSNQPQHF.

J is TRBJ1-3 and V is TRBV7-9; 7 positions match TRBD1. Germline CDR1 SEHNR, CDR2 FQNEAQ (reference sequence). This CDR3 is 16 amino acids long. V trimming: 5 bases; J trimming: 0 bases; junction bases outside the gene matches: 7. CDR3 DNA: TGTGCCAGCAGCAGGGACAGTTTTCTCTCTGGAAACACCATATATTTT. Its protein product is CASSRDSFLSGNTIYF.

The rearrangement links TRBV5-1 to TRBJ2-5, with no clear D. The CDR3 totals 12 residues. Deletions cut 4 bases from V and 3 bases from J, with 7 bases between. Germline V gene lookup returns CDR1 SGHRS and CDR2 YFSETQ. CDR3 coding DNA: TGCGCCAGCAGCCTTGGAGAAGAGACCCAGTACTTC. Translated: CASSLGEETQYF.

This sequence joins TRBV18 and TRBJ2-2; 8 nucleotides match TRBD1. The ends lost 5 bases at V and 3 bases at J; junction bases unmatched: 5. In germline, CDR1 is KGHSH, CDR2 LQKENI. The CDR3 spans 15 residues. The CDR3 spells CASSWTGSYTGELFF. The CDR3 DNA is TGTGCCAGCTCATGGACAGGGTCGTACACCGGGGAGCTGTTTTTT.

CDR3 loop: CASSLDSSYNEQFF. CDR3 nucleotides: TGTGCCAGCAGCTTAGACAGTTCCTACAATGAGCAGTTCTTC. This chain joins TRBV11-1 and TRBJ2-1; D is unclear. This CDR3 has 14 amino acids. Trimming shortened V by 1 base and J by 1 base, and 5 bases separated the two germline ends. Germline V gene lookup returns CDR1 SGHAT and CDR2 FQDESV (reference sequence). Full variable domain (missing parts from reference TRBV11-1 and TRBJ2-1): EAEVAQSPRYKITEKSQAVAFWCDPISGHATLYWYRQILGQGPELLVQFQDESVVDDSQLPKDRFSAERLKGVDSTLKIQPAELGDSAMYLCASSLDSSYNEQFFGPGTRLTVL.

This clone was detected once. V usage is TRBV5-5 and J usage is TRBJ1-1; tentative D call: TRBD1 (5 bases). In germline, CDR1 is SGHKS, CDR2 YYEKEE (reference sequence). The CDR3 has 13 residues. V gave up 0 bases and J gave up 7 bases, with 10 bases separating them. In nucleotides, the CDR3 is TGTGCCAGCAGCTTGGCCCCAGGGAATGAAGCTTTCTTT. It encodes CASSLAPGNEAFF.

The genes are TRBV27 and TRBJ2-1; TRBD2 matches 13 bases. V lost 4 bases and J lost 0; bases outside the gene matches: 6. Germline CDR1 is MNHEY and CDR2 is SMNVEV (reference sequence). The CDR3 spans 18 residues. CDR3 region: CASSSGLAGSSSYNEQFF. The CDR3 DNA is TGTGCCAGCAGTTCGGGACTAGCGGGATCAAGCTCCTACAATGAGCAGTTCTTC.

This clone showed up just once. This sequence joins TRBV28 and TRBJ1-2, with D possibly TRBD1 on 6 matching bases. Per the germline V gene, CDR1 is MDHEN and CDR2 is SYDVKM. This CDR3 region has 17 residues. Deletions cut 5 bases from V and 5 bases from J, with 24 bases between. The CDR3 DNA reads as TGTGCCAGCAGTGTACCGTGGACAGACCTAATTTGGTATGGCTACACCTTC. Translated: CASSVPWTDLIWYGYTF.

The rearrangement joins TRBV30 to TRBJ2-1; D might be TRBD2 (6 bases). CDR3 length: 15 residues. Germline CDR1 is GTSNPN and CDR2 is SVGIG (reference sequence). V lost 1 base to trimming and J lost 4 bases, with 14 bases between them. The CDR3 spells CAWSAIAAIYNEQFF. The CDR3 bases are TGTGCCTGGAGTGCCATAGCGGCTATATACAATGAGCAGTTCTTC.

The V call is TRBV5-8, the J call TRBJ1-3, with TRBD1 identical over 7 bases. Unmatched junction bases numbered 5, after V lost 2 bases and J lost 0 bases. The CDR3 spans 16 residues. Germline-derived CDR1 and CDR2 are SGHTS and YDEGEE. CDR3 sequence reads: CASSFVDRVSGNTIYF. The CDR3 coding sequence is TGTGCCAGCAGCTTCGTTGACAGGGTCTCTGGAAACACCATATATTTT.

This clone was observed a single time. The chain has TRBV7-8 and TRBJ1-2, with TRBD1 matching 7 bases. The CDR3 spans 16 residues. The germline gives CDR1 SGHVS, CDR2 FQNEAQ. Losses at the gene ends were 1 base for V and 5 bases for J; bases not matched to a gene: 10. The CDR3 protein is CASSLGGTGELYGYTF. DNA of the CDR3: TGTGCCAGCAGCTTAGGGGGTACAGGGGAGCTTTATGGCTACACCTTC. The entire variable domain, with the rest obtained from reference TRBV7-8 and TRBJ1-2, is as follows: GAGVSQSPRYKVAKRGQDVALRCDPISGHVSLFWYQQALGQGPEFLTYFQNEAQLDKSGLPSDRFFAERPEGSVSTLKIQRTQQEDSAVYLCASSLGGTGELYGYTFGSGTRLTVV.

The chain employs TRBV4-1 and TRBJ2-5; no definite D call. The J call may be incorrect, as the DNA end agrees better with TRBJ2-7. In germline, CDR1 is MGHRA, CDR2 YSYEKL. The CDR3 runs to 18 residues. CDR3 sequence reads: CASSQQEVKLNPLYEQYF. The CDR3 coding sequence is TGCGCCAGCAGCCAACAAGAGGTCAAGCTAAACCCGCTTTACGAGCAGTACTTC.

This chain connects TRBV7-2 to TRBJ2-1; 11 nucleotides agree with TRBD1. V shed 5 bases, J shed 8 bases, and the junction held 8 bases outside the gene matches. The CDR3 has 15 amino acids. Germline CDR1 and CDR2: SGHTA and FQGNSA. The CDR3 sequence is CASSTGTGGWDEQFF. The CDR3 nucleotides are TGTGCCAGCAGCACCGGGACAGGGGGATGGGATGAGCAGTTCTTC.

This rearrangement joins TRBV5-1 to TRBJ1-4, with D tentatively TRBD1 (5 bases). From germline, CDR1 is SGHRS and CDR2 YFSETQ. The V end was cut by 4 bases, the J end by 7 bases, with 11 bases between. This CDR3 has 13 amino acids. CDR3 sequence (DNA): TGCGCCAGCAGCCCCAGGGTGGGTGAAAAACTGTTTTTT. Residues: CASSPRVGEKLFF.

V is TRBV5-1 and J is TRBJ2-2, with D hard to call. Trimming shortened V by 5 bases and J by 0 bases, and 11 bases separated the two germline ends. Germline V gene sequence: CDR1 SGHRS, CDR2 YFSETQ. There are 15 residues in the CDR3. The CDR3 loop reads CASSQRFPNTGELFF. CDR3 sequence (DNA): TGCGCCAGCAGTCAGCGCTTCCCGAACACCGGGGAGCTGTTTTTT. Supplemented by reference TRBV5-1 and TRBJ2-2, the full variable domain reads KAGVTQTPRYLIKTRGQQVTLSCSPISGHRSVSWYQQTPGQGLQFLFEYFSETQRNKGNFPGRFSGRQFSNSRSEMNVSTLELGDSALYLCASSQRFPNTGELFFGEGSRLTVL.

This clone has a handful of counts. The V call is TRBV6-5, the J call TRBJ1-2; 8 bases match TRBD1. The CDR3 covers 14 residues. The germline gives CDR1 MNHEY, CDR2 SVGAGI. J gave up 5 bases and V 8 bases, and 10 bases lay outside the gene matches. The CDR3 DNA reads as TGTGCCAGCTGGTCGACAGGGGAATCATATGGCTACACCTTC. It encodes CASWSTGESYGYTF.

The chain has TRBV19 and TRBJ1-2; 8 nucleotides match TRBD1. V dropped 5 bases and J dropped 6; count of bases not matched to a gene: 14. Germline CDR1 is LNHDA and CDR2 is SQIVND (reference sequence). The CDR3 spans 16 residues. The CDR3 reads CASSYTPFRGRDGYTF. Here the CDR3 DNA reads TGTGCCAGTAGTTATACCCCTTTCAGGGGGCGTGATGGCTACACCTTC.